One and the same sample provided the 9 T cell receptor beta chains below, sequenced in a study of blood T cell repertoires in COVID-19. The assay was immunoSEQ multiplex PCR, and TCRdb's table has in-frame clones only and misses some. The sample carries about 99,000 clones, 70% to 80% recorded once. The sample consisted of peripheral blood. These receptors were obtained from a woman aged 80 or over with active or convalescent COVID-19.

The rearrangement links TRBV9 to TRBJ1-1; TRBD1 matches at 7 bases. Germline V gene data show CDR1 as SGDLS and CDR2 as YYNGEE. Trimming removed 2 bases from V and 1 base from J; junction bases left unmatched: 2. The CDR3 consists of 14 residues. The CDR3 DNA reads as TGTGCCAGCAGCGTGGGACAGAGGAACACTGAAGCTTTCTTT. As protein: CASSVGQRNTEAFF. Full variable domain (outside the CDR3, taken from reference TRBV9 and TRBJ1-1): DSGVTQTPKHLITATGQRVTLRCSPRSGDLSVYWYQQSLDQGLQFLIQYYNGEERAKGNILERFSAQQFPDLHSELNLSSLELGDSALYFCASSVGQRNTEAFFGQGTRLTVV.

The chain is built from TRBV11-3 and TRBJ2-3; 12 bases are shared with TRBD2. In germline, CDR1 is SGHNT, CDR2 YENEEA. The V and J ends lost 4 bases and 3 bases, in that order; junction bases with no gene match: 5. The CDR3 sequence is 16 residues long. This chain's CDR3 is CASSSSSGRGTDTQYF. The CDR3 DNA reads as TGTGCCAGCAGCTCATCTAGCGGGAGGGGAACAGATACGCAGTATTTT.

This clone was counted at least ten times. This chain's CDR3 is CASSEPPGQGGPNNNQPQHF. The CDR3 nucleotides are TGTGCCAGCTCTGAACCGCCGGGACAGGGAGGTCCCAATAACAATCAGCCCCAGCATTTT. V is TRBV11-3 and J is TRBJ1-5; 9 nucleotides line up with TRBD1. V shed 8 bases, J shed 3 bases, and the junction held 23 bases outside the gene matches. CDR1 and CDR2 from the germline V gene are SGHNT and YENEEA. The CDR3 length is 20 residues.

The chain uses TRBV6-6 and TRBJ1-3, with 11 positions matching TRBD1. CDR3 length equals 15 residues. CDR1 and CDR2 (germline): MNHNY, SVGAGI (reference sequence). V gave up 6 bases and J gave up 6 bases; unmatched junction bases: 7. This CDR3 is CASRRDRGIQNTIYF. The CDR3 region has the DNA TGTGCCAGCAGGAGGGACAGGGGGATACAAAACACCATATATTTT.

The chain is built from TRBV29-1 and TRBJ2-1; 9 bases line up with TRBD2. Germline V gene lookup returns CDR1 SQVTM and CDR2 ANQGSEA. The length of the CDR3 is 16 residues. With 2 bases clipped from V and 0 bases from J, the junction kept 5 bases outside the gene matches. CDR3 DNA: TGCAGCGTTGAAACCCTAGCGGGGAGCTCCTACAATGAGCAGTTCTTC. Translation gives CSVETLAGSSYNEQFF.

V usage is TRBV5-1 and J usage is TRBJ2-1; 11 bases match TRBD1. J lost 4 bases, V lost 2 bases, and 5 bases had no gene match. The CDR3 length is 16 residues. Germline V gives CDR1 SGHRS, CDR2 YFSETQ. The CDR3 protein is CASSLGQGALYNEQFF. CDR3 sequence (DNA): TGCGCCAGCAGCTTAGGACAGGGGGCCTTATACAATGAGCAGTTCTTC. The whole variable domain, filled in from reference TRBV5-1 and TRBJ2-1, reads KAGVTQTPRYLIKTRGQQVTLSCSPISGHRSVSWYQQTPGQGLQFLFEYFSETQRNKGNFPGRFSGRQFSNSRSEMNVSTLELGDSALYLCASSLGQGALYNEQFFGPGTRLTVL.

V gene TRBV27 combines with J gene TRBJ2-7; D perhaps matches TRBD1 (7 bases). Trimming pared 6 bases from V and 0 bases from J, leaving 15 bases between. The CDR3 is made up of 15 amino acids. The germline V gene has CDR1 MNHEY and CDR2 SMNVEV (reference sequence). CDR3 loop: CASRYQGGDSYEQYF. The CDR3 nucleotides read TGTGCCAGCAGATACCAGGGGGGAGACTCCTACGAGCAGTACTTC.

The chain links TRBV3-1 (or the pseudogene TRBV3-2) to TRBJ2-5; TRBD2 agrees at 7 bases. V trimming: 6 bases; J trimming: 4 bases; junction bases outside the gene matches: 8. Germline CDR1 and CDR2: LGHDT and YNNKEL (reference sequence). This CDR3 comprises 14 residues. DNA for the CDR3: TGTGCCAGCAGTCTTTTGGGGGGGGGAGAGACCCAGTACTTC. Translating it yields CASSLLGGGETQYF.

The V call is TRBV25-1, the J call TRBJ2-2; no definite D call. The CDR3 is 12 amino acids. V was pared by 7 bases and J by 6 bases, with 9 bases between. Germline loops: CDR1 MGHDK, CDR2 SYGVNS. Here the CDR3 DNA reads TGTGCCAGCACCACAGTAGCCGGGGAGCTGTTTTTT. This gives the protein CASTTVAGELFF.